This paragraph reports one TCR beta chain. Donors were systemically healthy Caucasian individuals from Russia aged roughly 6 to 100 years. This record comes from a study of blood T cells in healthy people across ages. A second PCR of 7 to 11 cycles used a sample-barcoded 5' primer and a J-beta primer mix. Each cDNA molecule, via a template-switch adaptor with 12 random nucleotides, was tagged. MiXCR, run by TCRdb on the 5' RACE reads, gives a single entry per CDR3 protein. The table includes 800,000 to 1,000,000 distinct CDR3 sequences, about 48% detected once. The CDR3 contains 16 residues. The V gene's germline CDR1 is SGHRS and CDR2 YFSETQ. Deletions cut 0 bases from V and 1 base from J, with 11 bases between.

This chain uses TRBV5-1 with TRBJ2-1; a weak D match, TRBD1 (5 bases). The TCR originated in a young man in good health. The sequenced sample consisted of blood. The CDR3 DNA sequence: TGCGCCAGCAGCTTGGTGGCGACAGTGTCCTACAATGAGCAGTTCTTC. Translating gives CASSLVATVSYNEQFF.